This T cell receptor (beta chain) was documented in a study of blood T cell repertoires in COVID-19. Study context: Sites across the United States, Italy and Spain contributed samples from acute and convalescent COVID-19.

Germline CDR1 SNHLY, CDR2 FYNNEI. The CDR3 contains 17 residues. Trimming pared 2 bases from V and 0 bases from J, leaving 17 bases between. The authors' processing: Reference gene primer amplification gave nucleated cell count estimates. Repertoires were generated with immunoSEQ multiplex PCR, while TCRdb's copy carries only in-frame clones and drops some. The V and J calls and clone size come from that table; D and trimming were worked out from the DNA. The sample shows 150,000 or so clones, around 85% of them seen only once. The sample was peripheral blood. The chain links TRBV2 to TRBJ2-7; D is ambiguous. This sequence originates from a human donor in a cohort sampled during active COVID-19. CDR3 residues: CASSEPGMPGSSYEQYF. As DNA, the CDR3 is TGTGCCAGCAGTGAACCTGGCATGCCTGGCAGCTCCTACGAGCAGTACTTC.